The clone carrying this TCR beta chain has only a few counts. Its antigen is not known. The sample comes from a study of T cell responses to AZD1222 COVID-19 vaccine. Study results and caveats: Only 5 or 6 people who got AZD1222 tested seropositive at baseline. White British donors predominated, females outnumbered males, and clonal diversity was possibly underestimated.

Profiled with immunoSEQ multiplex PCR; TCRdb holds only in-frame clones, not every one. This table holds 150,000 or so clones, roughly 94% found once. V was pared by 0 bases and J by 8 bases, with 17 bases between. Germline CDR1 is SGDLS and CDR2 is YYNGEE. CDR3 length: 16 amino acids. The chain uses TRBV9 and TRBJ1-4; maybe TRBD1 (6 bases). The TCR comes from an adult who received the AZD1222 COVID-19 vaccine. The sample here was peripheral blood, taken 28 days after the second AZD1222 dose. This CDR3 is CASSVDSQGNREKLFF. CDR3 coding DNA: TGTGCCAGCAGCGTAGACAGTCAGGGGAACCGGGAAAAACTGTTTTTT.